The T cell receptor (beta chain) under discussion was sequenced for a study of CD8+CD57+ T cells in acquired aplastic anemia. The CDR3 sequence is 16 residues long. CDR1 is DFQATT and CDR2 is SNEGSKA in the germline V gene (reference sequence). The ends were cut back, 3 bases at V and 3 bases at J, with 20 bases in the middle. Profiling of TCR beta VDJ combinations and CDR3 sequences used genomic DNA as template. TCRdb re-called the reads with MiXCR, one entry per CDR3 protein. The data contain 190,000 or so distinct CDR3 sequences, over 60% of them singletons. The sample holds one count of this clonotype.

This receptor was obtained from a human donor in good health. The chain carries TRBV20-1 and TRBJ2-5; D is undetermined. Sequenced input: sorted CD4+, CD8+, or CD8+CD57+ T cells (not recorded which) from PBMCs. This CDR3 is CSASLNRGAPKETQYF. DNA for the CDR3: TGCAGTGCTAGTCTTAACCGTGGAGCGCCTAAAGAGACCCAGTACTTC.